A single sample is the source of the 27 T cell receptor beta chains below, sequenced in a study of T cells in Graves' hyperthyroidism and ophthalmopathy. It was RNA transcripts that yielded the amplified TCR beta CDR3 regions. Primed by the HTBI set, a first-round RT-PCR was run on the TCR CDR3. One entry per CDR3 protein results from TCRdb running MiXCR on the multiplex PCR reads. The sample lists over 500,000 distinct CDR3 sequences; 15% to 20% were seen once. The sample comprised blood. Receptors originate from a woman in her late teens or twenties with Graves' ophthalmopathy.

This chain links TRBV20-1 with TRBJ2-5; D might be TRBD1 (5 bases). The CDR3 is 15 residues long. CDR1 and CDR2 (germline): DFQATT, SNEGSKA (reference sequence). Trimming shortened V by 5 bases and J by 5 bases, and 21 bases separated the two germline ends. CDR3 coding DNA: TGCAGTGCTTCTTCGTGGGGCTACCGTCAGGAGACCCAGTACTTC. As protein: CSASSWGYRQETQYF.

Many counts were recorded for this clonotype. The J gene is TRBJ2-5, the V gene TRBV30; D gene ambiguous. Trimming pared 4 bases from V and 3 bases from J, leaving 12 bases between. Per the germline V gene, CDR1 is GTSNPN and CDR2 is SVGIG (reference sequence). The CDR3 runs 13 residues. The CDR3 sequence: CAWTFSRKETQYF. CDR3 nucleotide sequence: TGTGCCTGGACCTTTTCAAGGAAAGAGACCCAGTACTTC.

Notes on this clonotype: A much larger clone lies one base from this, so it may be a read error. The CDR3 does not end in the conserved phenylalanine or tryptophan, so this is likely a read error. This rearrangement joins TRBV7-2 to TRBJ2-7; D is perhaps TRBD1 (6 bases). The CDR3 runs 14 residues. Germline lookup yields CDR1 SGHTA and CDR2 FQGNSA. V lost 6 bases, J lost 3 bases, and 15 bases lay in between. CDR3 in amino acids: CASSSRQAYYEQYL. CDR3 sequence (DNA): TGTGCCAGCAGTTCCCGACAGGCCTACTACGAGCAGTACCTC.

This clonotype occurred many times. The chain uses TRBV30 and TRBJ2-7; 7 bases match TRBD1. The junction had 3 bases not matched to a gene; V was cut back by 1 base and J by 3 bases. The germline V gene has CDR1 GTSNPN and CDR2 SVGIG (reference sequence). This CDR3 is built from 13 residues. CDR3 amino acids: CAWSATGSYEQYF. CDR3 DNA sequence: TGTGCCTGGAGTGCGACAGGGAGCTACGAGCAGTACTTC.

The CDR3, as DNA: TGTGCCGGGGGGTCAGGGACCCTCTCCTACGAGCAGTACTTC. Residues: CAGGSGTLSYEQYF. The J gene is TRBJ2-7, the V gene TRBV2, with a weak D call TRBD2 (6 bases). The CDR3 spans 14 residues. Per germline, CDR1 SNHLY and CDR2 FYNNEI. V lost 11 bases to trimming and J lost 0 bases, with 17 bases between them.

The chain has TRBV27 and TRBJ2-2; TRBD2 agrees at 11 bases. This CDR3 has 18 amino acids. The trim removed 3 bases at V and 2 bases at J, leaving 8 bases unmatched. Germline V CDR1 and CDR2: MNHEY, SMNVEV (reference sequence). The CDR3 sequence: CASSLGLAVLGNTGELFF. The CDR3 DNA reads TGTGCCAGCAGTTTGGGACTAGCGGTCCTAGGAAACACCGGGGAGCTGTTTTTT.

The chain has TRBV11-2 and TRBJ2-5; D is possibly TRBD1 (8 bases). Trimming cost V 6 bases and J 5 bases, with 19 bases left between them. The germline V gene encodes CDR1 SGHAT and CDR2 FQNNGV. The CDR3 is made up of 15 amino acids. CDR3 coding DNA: TGTGCCAGCAGTAAGACAGGGGAGGGATTCGAGACCCAGTACTTC. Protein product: CASSKTGEGFETQYF.

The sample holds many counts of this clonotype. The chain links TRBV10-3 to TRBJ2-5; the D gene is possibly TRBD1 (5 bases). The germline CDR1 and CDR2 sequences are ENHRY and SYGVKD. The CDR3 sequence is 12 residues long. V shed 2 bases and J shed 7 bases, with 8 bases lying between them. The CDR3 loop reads CAISERGWTQYF. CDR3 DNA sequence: TGTGCCATCAGTGAGAGGGGATGGACCCAGTACTTC.

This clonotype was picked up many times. Here the CDR3 reads CAWSPGGEAFF. DNA of the CDR3: TGTGCCTGGAGTCCGGGGGGTGAAGCTTTCTTT. The rearrangement uses TRBV30 and TRBJ1-1; possible D gene TRBD1, 5 bases. Germline V CDR1 and CDR2: GTSNPN, SVGIG (reference sequence). The germline V and J ends were trimmed by 2 bases and 7 bases, with 8 bases remaining between them. The CDR3 has 11 amino acids.

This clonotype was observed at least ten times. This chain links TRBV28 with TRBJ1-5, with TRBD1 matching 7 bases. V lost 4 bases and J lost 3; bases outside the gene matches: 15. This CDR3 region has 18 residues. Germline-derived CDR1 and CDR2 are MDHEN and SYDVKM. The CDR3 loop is CASSSYPDREGDNQPQHF. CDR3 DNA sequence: TGTGCCAGCAGTTCCTATCCCGACAGGGAAGGAGACAATCAGCCCCAGCATTTT.

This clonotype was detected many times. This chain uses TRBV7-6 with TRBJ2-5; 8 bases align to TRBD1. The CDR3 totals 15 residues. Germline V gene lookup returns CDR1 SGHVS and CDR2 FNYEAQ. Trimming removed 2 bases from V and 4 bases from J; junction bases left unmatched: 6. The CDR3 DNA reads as TGTGCCAGCAGCTTAACGTGGCAGGGGGCAGAGACCCAGTACTTC. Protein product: CASSLTWQGAETQYF. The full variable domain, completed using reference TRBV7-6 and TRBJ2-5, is GAGVSQSPRYKVTKRGQDVALRCDPISGHVSLYWYRQALGQGPEFLTYFNYEAQQDKSGLPNDRFSAERPEGSISTLTIQRTEQRDSAMYRCASSLTWQGAETQYFGPGTRLLVL.

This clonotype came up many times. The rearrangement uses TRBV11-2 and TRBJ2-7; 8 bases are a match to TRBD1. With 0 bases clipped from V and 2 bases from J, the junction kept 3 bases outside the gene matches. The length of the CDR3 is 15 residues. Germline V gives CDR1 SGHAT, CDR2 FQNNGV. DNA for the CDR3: TGTGCCAGCAGCTTAGAGGGACAGGAAACCTACGAGCAGTACTTC. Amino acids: CASSLEGQETYEQYF. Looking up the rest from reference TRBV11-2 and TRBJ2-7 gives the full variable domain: EAGVAQSPRYKIIEKRQSVAFWCNPISGHATLYWYQQILGQGPKLLIQFQNNGVVDDSQLPKDRFSAERLKGVDSTLKIQPAKLEDSAVYLCASSLEGQETYEQYFGPGTRLTVT.

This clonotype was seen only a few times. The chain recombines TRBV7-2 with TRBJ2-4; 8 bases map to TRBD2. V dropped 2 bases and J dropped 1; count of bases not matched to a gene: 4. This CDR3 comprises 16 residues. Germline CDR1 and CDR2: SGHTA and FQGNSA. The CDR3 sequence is CASSLNGGRAKNIQYF. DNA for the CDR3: TGTGCCAGCAGCTTAAATGGCGGGAGGGCCAAAAACATTCAGTACTTC.

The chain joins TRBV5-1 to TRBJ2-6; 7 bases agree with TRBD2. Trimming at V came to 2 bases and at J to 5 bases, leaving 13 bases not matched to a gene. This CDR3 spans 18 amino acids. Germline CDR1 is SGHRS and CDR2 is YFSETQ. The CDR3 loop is CASSLGLVTGGRANVLTF. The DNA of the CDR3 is TGCGCCAGCAGCTTAGGACTAGTCACGGGCGGGCGGGCCAACGTCCTGACTTTC.

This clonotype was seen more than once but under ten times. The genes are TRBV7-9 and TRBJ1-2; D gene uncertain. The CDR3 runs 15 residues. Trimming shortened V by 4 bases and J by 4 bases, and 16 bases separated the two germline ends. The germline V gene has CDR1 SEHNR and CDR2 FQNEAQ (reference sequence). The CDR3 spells CASSSVSRAGYGYTF. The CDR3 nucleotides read TGTGCCAGCAGCTCGGTTTCTAGGGCTGGCTATGGCTACACCTTC. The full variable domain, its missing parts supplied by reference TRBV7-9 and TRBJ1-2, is DTGVSQNPRHKITKRGQNVTFRCDPISEHNRLYWYRQTLGQGPEFLTYFQNEAQLEKSRLLSDRFSAERPKGSFSTLEIQRTEQGDSAMYLCASSSVSRAGYGYTFGSGTRLTVV.

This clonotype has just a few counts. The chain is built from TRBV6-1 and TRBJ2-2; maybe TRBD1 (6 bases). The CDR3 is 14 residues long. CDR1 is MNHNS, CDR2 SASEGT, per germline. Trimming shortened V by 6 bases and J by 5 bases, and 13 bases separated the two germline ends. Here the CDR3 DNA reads TGTGCCAGCAGCTACTTACAGGGTACCGGGGAGCTGTTTTTT. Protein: CASSYLQGTGELFF.

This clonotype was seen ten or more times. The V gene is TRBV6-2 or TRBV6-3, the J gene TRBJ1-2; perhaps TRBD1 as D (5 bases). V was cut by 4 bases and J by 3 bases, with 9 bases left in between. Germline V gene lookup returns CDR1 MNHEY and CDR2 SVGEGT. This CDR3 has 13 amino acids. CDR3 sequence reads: CASSSGLDYGYTF. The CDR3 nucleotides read TGTGCCAGCAGTTCGGGGCTCGACTATGGCTACACCTTC.

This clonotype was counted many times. The CDR3 region has the DNA TGTGCCAGCAGTCAGTCCGGGGCTGGGGAGACCCAGTACTTC. It yields the protein CASSQSGAGETQYF. The chain joins TRBV2 to TRBJ2-5, with D perhaps matching TRBD1 or TRBD2 (5 bases each). The CDR3 is 14 residues long. The germline gives CDR1 SNHLY, CDR2 FYNNEI. V was trimmed by 5 bases and J by 5 bases, leaving 15 bases between them.

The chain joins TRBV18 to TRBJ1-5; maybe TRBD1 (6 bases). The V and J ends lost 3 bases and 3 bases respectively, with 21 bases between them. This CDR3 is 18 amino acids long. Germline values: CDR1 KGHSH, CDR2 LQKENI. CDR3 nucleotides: TGTGCCAGCTCACCCTACAATCAAAAAACAGGGACCAATCAGCCCCAGCATTTT. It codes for CASSPYNQKTGTNQPQHF.

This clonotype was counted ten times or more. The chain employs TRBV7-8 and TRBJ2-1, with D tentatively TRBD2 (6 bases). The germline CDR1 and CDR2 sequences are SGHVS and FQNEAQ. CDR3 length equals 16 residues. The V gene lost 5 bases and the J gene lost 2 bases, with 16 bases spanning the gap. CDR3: CASSAGSQVPYNEQFF. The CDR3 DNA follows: TGTGCCAGCAGCGCCGGGAGTCAAGTCCCCTACAATGAGCAGTTCTTC. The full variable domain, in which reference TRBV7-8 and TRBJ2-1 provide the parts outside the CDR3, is GAGVSQSPRYKVAKRGQDVALRCDPISGHVSLFWYQQALGQGPEFLTYFQNEAQLDKSGLPSDRFFAERPEGSVSTLKIQRTQQEDSAVYLCASSAGSQVPYNEQFFGPGTRLTVL.

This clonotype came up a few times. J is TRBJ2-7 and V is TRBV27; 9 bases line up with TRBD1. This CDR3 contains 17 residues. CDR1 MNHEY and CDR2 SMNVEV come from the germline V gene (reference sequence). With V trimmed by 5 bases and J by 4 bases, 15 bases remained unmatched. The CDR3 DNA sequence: TGTGCCAGCAGTCCACCTAGGGGGGACAGGGTCACGTACGAGCAGTACTTC. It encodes CASSPPRGDRVTYEQYF.

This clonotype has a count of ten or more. The CDR3 DNA is TGTGCCAGCAGTTTAGCTGGGCGGGAGTGGCCCGGGGAGCTGTTTTTT. Protein: CASSLAGREWPGELFF. The chain links TRBV12-3 or TRBV12-4 to TRBJ2-2; 7 bases align to TRBD2. This CDR3 spans 16 amino acids. The J segment lost 6 bases and the V segment lost 0 bases, leaving 7 bases of the junction unmatched.

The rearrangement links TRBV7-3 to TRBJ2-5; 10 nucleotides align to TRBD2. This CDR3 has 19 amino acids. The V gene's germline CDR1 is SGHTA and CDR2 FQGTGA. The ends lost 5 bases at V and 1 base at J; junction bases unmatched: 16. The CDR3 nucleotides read TGTGCCAGCAGCCCCCTCGGGGGTGGACTAGCGGAAATCCAAGAGACCCAGTACTTC. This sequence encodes CASSPLGGGLAEIQETQYF.

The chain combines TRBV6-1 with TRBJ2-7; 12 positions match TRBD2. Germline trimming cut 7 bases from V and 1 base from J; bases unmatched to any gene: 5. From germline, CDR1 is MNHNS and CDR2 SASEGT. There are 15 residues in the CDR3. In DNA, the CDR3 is TGTGCCAGCAAACAGACTAGCGGGGGTTCCTACGAGCAGTACTTC. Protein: CASKQTSGGSYEQYF.

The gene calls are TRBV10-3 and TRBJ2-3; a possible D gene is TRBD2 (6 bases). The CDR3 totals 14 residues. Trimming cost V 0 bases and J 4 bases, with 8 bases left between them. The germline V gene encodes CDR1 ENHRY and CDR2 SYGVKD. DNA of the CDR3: TGTGCCATCAGTGAGTCGGCTAGCGCAGATACGCAGTATTTT. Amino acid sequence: CAISESASADTQYF.

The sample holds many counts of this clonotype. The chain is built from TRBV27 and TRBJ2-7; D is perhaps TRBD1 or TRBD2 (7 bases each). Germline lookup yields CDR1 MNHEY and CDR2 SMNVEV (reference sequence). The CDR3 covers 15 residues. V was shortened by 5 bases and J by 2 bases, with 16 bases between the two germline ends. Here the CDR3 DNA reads TGTGCCAGCAGTCCCGACAGGGAGGGGGCCTACGAGCAGTACTTC. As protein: CASSPDREGAYEQYF.

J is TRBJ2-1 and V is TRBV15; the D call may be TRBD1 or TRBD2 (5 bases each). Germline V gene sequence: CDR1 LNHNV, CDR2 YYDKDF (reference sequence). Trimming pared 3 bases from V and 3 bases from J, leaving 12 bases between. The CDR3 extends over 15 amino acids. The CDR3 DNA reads TGTGCCACCAGCAGTGGGGGACGGTACTACAATGAGCAGTTCTTC. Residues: CATSSGGRYYNEQFF.